The T cell receptor beta chain described here comes from a study of blood T cell repertoires in COVID-19. Study background: Samples representing acute and convalescent COVID-19 were sourced from the United States, Italy and Spain. The analysed material was cDNA or gDNA that came from T cells, B-cell-depleted T cells, or PBMCs.

Original analysis: Reference gene primer amplification in the assay estimated nucleated cell counts. Measured with immunoSEQ multiplex PCR; TCRdb has only the in-frame clones, and not every one. The D gene and trimming were derived from the DNA, and the V and J assignments and clone size from that table. The table lists 29,000 or so clones, roughly nine tenths of them singletons, with 9.5% to 13% in the top ten. J was trimmed by 6 bases and V by 2 bases; bases with no gene match: 13. The CDR3 has 18 amino acids. Germline V gene data show CDR1 as LGHDT and CDR2 as YNNKEL (reference sequence). V and J are TRBV3-1 (or the pseudogene TRBV3-2) and TRBJ2-3; 11 bases are shared with TRBD2. The sequenced sample was peripheral blood. This TCR came from a man aged 55 to 69 with acute or convalescent COVID-19. As DNA, the CDR3 is TGTGCCAGCAGCCAATCGCACCCTCTAGCGGGGGGCCAGGATACGCAGTATTTT. Amino acid sequence: CASSQSHPLAGGQDTQYF.